This TCR beta chain was identified in a study of CD8 T cells in Susac syndrome. Reverse transcription of about 0.5 to 1 ug RNA was carried out with random hexamers. MiXCR was run by TCRdb on the immunoSEQ multiplex PCR reads, yielding one entry per CDR3 protein. The data contain 200,000 or so distinct CDR3 sequences, approximately 94% of them singletons. This clonotype has only one observation. The sequenced sample was CD4+ T cells from PBMCs. This receptor was obtained from a human donor with Susac syndrome.

The CDR3 here is CASSRAGLGNEQFF. CDR3 sequence (DNA): TGTGCCAGCAGCCGGGCAGGACTAGGCAATGAGCAGTTCTTC. The genes are TRBV3-1 and TRBJ2-1, with 7 bases aligning to TRBD2. The CDR3 consists of 14 residues. Germline-derived CDR1 and CDR2 are LGHDT and YNNKEL (reference sequence). After removal of 4 bases from V and 6 bases from J, the junction contained 6 bases not matched to a gene.